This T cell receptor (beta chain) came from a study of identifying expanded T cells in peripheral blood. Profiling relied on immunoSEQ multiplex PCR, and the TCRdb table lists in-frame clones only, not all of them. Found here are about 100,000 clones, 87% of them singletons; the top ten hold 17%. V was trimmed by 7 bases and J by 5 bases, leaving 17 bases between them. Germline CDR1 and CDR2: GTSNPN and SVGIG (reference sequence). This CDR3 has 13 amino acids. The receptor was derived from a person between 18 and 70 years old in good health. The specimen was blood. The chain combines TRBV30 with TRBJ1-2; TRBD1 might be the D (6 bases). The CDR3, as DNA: TGTGCCTCTCTCCCCTCGGGACAATATGGCTACACCTTC. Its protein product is CASLPSGQYGYTF.